A selection of T cell receptor beta chains follows, all from one sample in a study of control samples from healthy donors and cancer patients. Generated by immunoSEQ multiplex PCR, the TCRdb table keeps only in-frame clones and is missing some. The sample gives 70,000 to 85,000 clones, 91% of which show up once; around 17% is in the top ten. The material sequenced was blood. These receptors were collected from a man aged 45-65 years in good health. Each CDR3 is given with its conserved first and last residue. Each record gives: V gene, CDR3 protein.

>TRBV3-1/TRBV3-2
CASSQNGVKLFF
>TRBV9
CASSVGASWGNNSPLHF
>TRBV19
CASSLQGFAEAFF
>TRBV2
CASTLTPPINEQFF
>TRBV24-1
CATSDLIGREQYF
>TRBV27
CASSLNSFYSGAKGGYTF
>TRBV3-1/TRBV3-2
CASSQELVSTGELFF
>TRBV4-1
CASSQELRQGAFGNTIYF
>TRBV6-6
CAIRGNSASYGYTF
>TRBV6-5
CANRDRANSPLHF
>TRBV6-5
CASSYQRDTGELFF
>TRBV10-2
CASSESASYTEAFF
>TRBV5-4
CASSLEQGANTGELFF
>TRBV2
CASSVWTENQPQHF
>TRBV6-1
CASSDWVFNQPQHF
>TRBV19
CASSLRTGINQPQHF
>TRBV6-1
CASSEQGGSNQPQHF
>TRBV12-3/TRBV12-4
CASSLGGDEQFF
>TRBV6-5
CASSSTDTQYF
>TRBV27
CASSPLGQGPNYGYTF
>TRBV29-1
CSVVGGDYGYTF
>TRBV25-1
CASSSPTGTGRYGYTF
>TRBV14
CASSHSLSTEAFF
>TRBV5-4
CASSLAVQGKYEQYF
>TRBV7-2
CASRGTTGSKETQYF
>TRBV7-9
CASSQKSVGGYTF
>TRBV19
CASSGARGDQPQHF
>TRBV6-5
CASSSGTGLSEAFF
>TRBV2
CASSVGFGSLTGNTIYF
>TRBV6-5
CASSYYTGVGANVLTF
>TRBV7-8
CASSLSFNEQFF
>TRBV6-4
CASSRGKGAGGEKLFF
>TRBV4-2
CASSQDRGGRNTIYF
>TRBV5-6
CASSLEDRVDSPLHF
>TRBV14
CASSLRTVGEAFF
>TRBV6-5
CASSYRGQGIYGYTF
>TRBV24-1
CATSDRNGNTIYF
>TRBV30
CAWTREWGTEAFF
>TRBV6-5
CASRPDSLTYGYTF
>TRBV9
CASSVGGTGVNTEAFF
>TRBV7-8
CASSPGLGTDTQYF
>TRBV6-5
CASSLTGGSGYTF
>TRBV2
CASSPKGGREDYGYTF
>TRBV5-5
CASSLGGADTQYF
>TRBV4-2
CASSQAGTAGELFF
>TRBV6-4
CASSDLSSNSPLHF
>TRBV19
CASSKEQQSTEAFF
>TRBV5-6
CASSLMRLALLNEQFF
>TRBV19
CASSTGEGDTQYF
>TRBV5-1
CASSLEQGYGYTF
>TRBV9
CASSPHTDTQYF
>TRBV18
CASSSTDYGYTF